Below, 14 T cell receptor beta chains from the same sample are listed, as sequenced in a study of blood T cell repertoires in COVID-19 (dated by TCRdb to 2018 to 2021). The library was produced with the immunoSEQ multiplex PCR assay. What TCRdb holds here is the immuneACCESS table cut down to in-frame rearrangements. Part of the clones is not present; checked against another copy, under half of the missing clones reflect an unresolved V gene, and the others are unexplained. A total of about 120,000 clones appear in this sample, 70% to 85% of them only once. The ten biggest clones cover roughly 4.3% of the sample. Source material: peripheral blood. Receptors were obtained from a woman in her 70s with acute or convalescent COVID-19.

The rearrangement uses TRBV20-1 and TRBJ1-2, with D maybe TRBD1 (6 bases). Germline values: CDR1 DFQATT, CDR2 SNEGSKA (reference sequence). The CDR3 contains 11 residues. V dropped 6 bases and J dropped 8 bases, with 13 bases sitting between them. CDR3 in amino acids: CSAWGGLGYTF. DNA for the CDR3: TGCAGTGCCTGGGGGGGGCTGGGCTACACCTTC.

The V gene is TRBV5-1, the J gene TRBJ2-5; 7 bases are a match to TRBD1. The trim removed 3 bases at V and 2 bases at J, leaving 7 bases unmatched. The CDR3 is 15 residues long. Per germline, CDR1 SGHRS and CDR2 YFSETQ. CDR3 in DNA: TGCGCCAGCAGCTCGGTAACAGGGGCTCAAGAGACCCAGTACTTC. Protein product: CASSSVTGAQETQYF.

The chain carries TRBV20-1 and TRBJ2-5; D gene ambiguous. Germline assignment: CDR1 DFQATT and CDR2 SNEGSKA (reference sequence). Trimming took off 3 bases at V and 0 bases at J, with 11 bases between the two ends. This CDR3 has 14 amino acids. The CDR3 protein is CSASGYQYQETQYF. The CDR3 bases are TGCAGTGCTAGTGGGTACCAGTACCAAGAGACCCAGTACTTC.

V gene TRBV18 combines with J gene TRBJ2-2, with TRBD1 as a possible D gene (6 bases). Between the trimmed V and J ends, which lost 2 bases and 4 bases, there was a span of 11 bases. The germline V gene encodes CDR1 KGHSH and CDR2 LQKENI. This CDR3 is 15 amino acids long. The CDR3 loop is CASSPYRDTTGELFF. CDR3 DNA: TGTGCCAGCTCACCATACCGGGACACCACCGGGGAGCTGTTTTTT.

The chain links TRBV5-6 to TRBJ1-1, with 7 bases identical to TRBD1. Germline lookup yields CDR1 SGHDT and CDR2 YYEEEE. Losses at the gene ends were 3 bases for V and 5 bases for J; bases not matched to a gene: 10. The CDR3 covers 15 residues. The CDR3 is CASSSPSRGETEAFF. The CDR3 DNA follows: TGTGCCAGCAGCTCTCCGTCCAGGGGGGAAACTGAAGCTTTCTTT.

This rearrangement joins TRBV7-2 to TRBJ1-2, with 11 bases fitting TRBD1. Losses at the gene ends were 4 bases for V and 4 bases for J; bases not matched to a gene: 5. This CDR3 has 15 amino acids. Germline V CDR1 and CDR2: SGHTA, FQGNSA. CDR3 DNA sequence: TGTGCCAGCAGCTCGGACAGGGGGCCGGCCTATGGCTACACCTTC. This gives the protein CASSSDRGPAYGYTF.

The chain joins TRBV4-3 to TRBJ2-7; the match to TRBD1 covers 7 bases. Looked up from germline, CDR1 is LGHNA and CDR2 is YSLEER. V was pared by 4 bases and J by 3 bases, with 9 bases of the junction left unmatched. CDR3 length: 15 residues. The CDR3 region has the DNA TGCGCCAGCAGCCCCGGAACAGGGGCGGACTACGAGCAGTACTTC. This gives the protein CASSPGTGADYEQYF.

The chain recombines TRBV7-8 with TRBJ1-4; D unresolved. The CDR3 is 13 amino acids. Germline-derived CDR1 and CDR2 are SGHVS and FQNEAQ. V shed 0 bases and J shed 7 bases, with 6 bases lying between them. CDR3 sequence reads: CASSLASFEKLFF. CDR3 nucleotide sequence: TGTGCCAGCAGCTTAGCGTCTTTTGAAAAACTGTTTTTT. Full variable domain (missing parts from reference TRBV7-8 and TRBJ1-4): GAGVSQSPRYKVAKRGQDVALRCDPISGHVSLFWYQQALGQGPEFLTYFQNEAQLDKSGLPSDRFFAERPEGSVSTLKIQRTQQEDSAVYLCASSLASFEKLFFGSGTQLSVL.

The chain uses TRBV14 and TRBJ1-4; 8 positions match TRBD1. Germline CDR1 is SGHDN and CDR2 is FVKESK. CDR3 length: 17 amino acids. V shed 3 bases and J 8 bases; nucleotides not matched to a gene: 14. For the CDR3, the DNA is TGTGCCAGCAGCCACCAGAAGACAGGGGCCGTCGCAGAAAAACTGTTTTTT. This sequence encodes CASSHQKTGAVAEKLFF.

This clone has a single count. V and J are TRBV29-1 and TRBJ1-2; TRBD1 might be the D (6 bases). The length of the CDR3 is 11 residues. Trimming shortened V by 4 bases and J by 8 bases, and 11 bases separated the two germline ends. Looked up from germline, CDR1 is SQVTM and CDR2 is ANQGSEA. In DNA, the CDR3 is TGCAGCGTTGCCCCACAGGGAGGCTACACCTTC. Encoded protein: CSVAPQGGYTF.

This rearrangement joins TRBV5-1 to TRBJ1-1; 8 nucleotides match TRBD1. CDR3 length: 16 amino acids. The J segment lost 4 bases and the V segment lost 0 bases, leaving 8 bases of the junction unmatched. Germline values: CDR1 SGHRS, CDR2 YFSETQ. This chain's CDR3 is CASSLVPHTGGTEAFF. In DNA, the CDR3 is TGCGCCAGCAGCTTGGTTCCACACACAGGGGGCACTGAAGCTTTCTTT.

The chain joins TRBV30 to TRBJ1-6, with TRBD1 identical over 7 bases. This CDR3 comprises 16 residues. CDR1 is GTSNPN, CDR2 SVGIG, per germline (reference sequence). The V segment lost 4 bases and the J segment 0 bases; nucleotides outside the gene matches: 6. CDR3 residues: CAWTRTGGSYNSPLHF. CDR3 in DNA: TGTGCCTGGACCCGGACAGGCGGCTCCTATAATTCACCCCTCCACTTT.

The chain recombines TRBV12-3 or TRBV12-4 with TRBJ1-2; D is uncertain. V lost 8 bases, J lost 4 bases, and 11 bases lay in between. The CDR3 loop spans 12 amino acids. CDR3 sequence reads: CASSSGVYGYTF. CDR3 bases: TGTGCCAGCTCTTCCGGGGTCTATGGCTACACCTTC.

The gene calls are TRBV5-4 and TRBJ1-1; D uncertain. Trimming cost V 3 bases and J 5 bases, with 8 bases left between them. The germline gives CDR1 SGHNT, CDR2 YYREEE (reference sequence). The CDR3 runs 12 residues. CDR3 amino acids: CASSSGVTEAFF. The DNA of the CDR3 is TGTGCCAGCAGCTCAGGTGTAACTGAAGCTTTCTTT.